These 7 T cell receptor beta chains were all obtained from the same sample, sequenced in a study of blood T cell repertoires in COVID-19 (dated by TCRdb to 2018 to 2020). The library was built by means of the immunoSEQ multiplex PCR assay. TCRdb carries this immuneACCESS record with in-frame sequences only. Its versions omit some clonotypes, under half of them owing to an unresolved V gene in the studies checked, with the rest unexplained. A total of 120,000 or so clones appear in this sample, about nine tenths of them only once. Less than 9.5% of the sample is in the top ten clones. Sequenced sample: peripheral blood. These receptors all come from a human donor in a cohort sampled during active COVID-19.

The chain joins TRBV28 to TRBJ2-1, with a tentative D call TRBD2 (6 bases). CDR1 is MDHEN and CDR2 is SYDVKM in the germline V gene. CDR3 length equals 17 residues. V lost 1 base and J 3 bases, leaving 16 bases between the germline ends. The CDR3 region has the DNA TGTGCCAGCAGTTTATCCGCGGGGACCAGCCTCTACAATGAGCAGTTCTTC. This codes for CASSLSAGTSLYNEQFF.

The J gene is TRBJ2-4, the V gene TRBV3-1 (or the pseudogene TRBV3-2), with D possibly TRBD1 on 5 matching bases. The V end lost 4 bases, the J end lost 7 bases, and 17 bases lay between the germline ends. Germline V lookup: CDR1 LGHDT, CDR2 YNNKEL (reference sequence). This CDR3 region has 15 residues. CDR3 coding DNA: TGTGCCAGCAGCCTCGGACACCTTAGTAGGAACATTCAGTACTTC. Protein product: CASSLGHLSRNIQYF.

The chain joins TRBV28 to TRBJ1-4, with 7 bases lining up with TRBD1. Germline CDR1 is MDHEN and CDR2 is SYDVKM. V lost 2 bases to trimming and J lost 7 bases; unmatched junction nucleotides: 10. The CDR3 spans 16 residues. CDR3 amino acids: CASSLRSGGQSEKLFF. The CDR3 DNA reads as TGTGCCAGCAGTTTAAGAAGCGGGGGACAGAGTGAAAAACTGTTTTTT.

The V gene is TRBV18, the J gene TRBJ2-3; 9 bases fit TRBD2. Losses at the gene ends were 0 bases for V and 3 bases for J; bases not matched to a gene: 7. Germline-derived CDR1 and CDR2 are KGHSH and LQKENI. CDR3 length: 17 residues. CDR3 amino acids: CASSPPGAGGPTDTQYF. The CDR3 DNA sequence: TGTGCCAGCTCACCACCGGGCGCGGGGGGGCCGACAGATACGCAGTATTTT.

The genes are TRBV7-8 and TRBJ2-5; 7 nucleotides agree with TRBD2. This CDR3 spans 15 amino acids. CDR1 is SGHVS and CDR2 is FQNEAQ in the germline V gene. Losses at the gene ends were 5 bases for V and 5 bases for J; bases not matched to a gene: 11. The CDR3: CASSTGEGRVETQYF. Here the CDR3 DNA reads TGTGCCAGCAGCACGGGGGAGGGGCGTGTGGAGACCCAGTACTTC.

The chain recombines TRBV4-2 with TRBJ2-3; 10 nucleotides agree with TRBD2. The V gene end was trimmed by 3 bases and the J gene end by 5 bases; junction bases not matched to a gene: 11. The germline V gene has CDR1 LGHNA and CDR2 YNFKEQ. The CDR3 totals 17 residues. DNA of the CDR3: TGTGCCAGCAGCCAGACCCTAGCGGGAGCCTTTGTAGATACGCAGTATTTT. Translated, it gives CASSQTLAGAFVDTQYF.

CDR3 DNA: TGTGCCAGCTTAGACAGGGGCTCCTACAATGAGCAGTTCTTC. Translating it yields CASLDRGSYNEQFF. J is TRBJ2-1 and V is TRBV28; 8 bases are shared with TRBD1. CDR1 and CDR2 (germline): MDHEN, SYDVKM. The CDR3 extends over 14 amino acids. Trimming cost V 8 bases and J 0 bases; bases outside gene matches: 3.